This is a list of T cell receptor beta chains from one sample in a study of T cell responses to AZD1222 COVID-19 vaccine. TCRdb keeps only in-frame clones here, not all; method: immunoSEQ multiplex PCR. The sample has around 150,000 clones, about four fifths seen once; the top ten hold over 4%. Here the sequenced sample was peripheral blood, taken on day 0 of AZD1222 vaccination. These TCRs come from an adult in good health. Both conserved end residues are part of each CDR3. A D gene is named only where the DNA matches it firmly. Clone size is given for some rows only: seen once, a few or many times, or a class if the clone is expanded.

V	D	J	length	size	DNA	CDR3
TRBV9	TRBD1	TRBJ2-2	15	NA	TGTGCCAGCAGCGACAGGGGCTCGAACACCGGGGAGCTGTTTTTT	CASSDRGSNTGELFF
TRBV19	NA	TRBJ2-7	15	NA	TGTGCCAGTAGTATAATCAGGGCCGGAACCTACGAGCAGTACTTC	CASSIIRAGTYEQYF
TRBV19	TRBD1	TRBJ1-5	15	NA	TGTGCCAGTAGTACCACTGGACAGGTTAATCAGCCCCAGCATTTT	CASSTTGQVNQPQHF
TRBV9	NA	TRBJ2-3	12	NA	TGTGCCAGCAGTCAAAGCACAGATACGCAGTATTTT	CASSQSTDTQYF
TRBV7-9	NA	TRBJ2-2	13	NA	TGTGCCAGCAGCCCCCATGGGGCCGGGGAGCTGTTTTTT	CASSPHGAGELFF
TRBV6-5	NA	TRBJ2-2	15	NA	TGTGCCAGCAGTTACGGGCAGGGGTACACCGGGGAGCTGTTTTTT	CASSYGQGYTGELFF
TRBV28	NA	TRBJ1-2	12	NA	TGTGCCAGCAGTCGCCTTAGTTATGGCTACACCTTC	CASSRLSYGYTF
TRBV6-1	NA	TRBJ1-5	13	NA	TGTGCCAGCAGTGAAGGAACAAGGCAGCCCCAGCATTTT	CASSEGTRQPQHF
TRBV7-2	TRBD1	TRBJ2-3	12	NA	TGTGCCAGCAGCGGCAGGGGGCGAGGGCAGTATTTT	CASSGRGRGQYF
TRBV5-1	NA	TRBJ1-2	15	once	TGCGCCAGCAGCGATGGCGAGGGAATTAACTATGGCTACACCTTC	CASSDGEGINYGYTF
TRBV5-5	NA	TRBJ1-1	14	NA	TGTGCCAGCAGCGTCCCTCCAGTTAACACTGAAGCTTTCTTT	CASSVPPVNTEAFF
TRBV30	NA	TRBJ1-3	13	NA	TGTGCCTGGAGTGCATCCCCTGGAAACACCATATATTTT	CAWSASPGNTIYF
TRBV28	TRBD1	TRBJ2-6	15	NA	TGTGCCAGCAGTTCAGGGGGCTCTGGGGCCAACGTCCTGACTTTC	CASSSGGSGANVLTF
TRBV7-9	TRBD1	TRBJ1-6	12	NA	TGTGCCAGCAGCCGAACGGACAGGGAACTGCGCTTT	CASSRTDRELRF
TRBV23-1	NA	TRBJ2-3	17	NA	TGCGCCAGCAGTCAATCTGTCGGACAAATAAGCACAGATACGCAGTATTTT	CASSQSVGQISTDTQYF
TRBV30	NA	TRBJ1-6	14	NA	TGTGCCTGGAGTGAGGACAGATATAATTCACCCCTCCACTTT	CAWSEDRYNSPLHF
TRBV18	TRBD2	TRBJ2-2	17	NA	TGTGCCAGCTCACCAAGGTTGCTAGCGGGTGGAACCGGGGAGCTGTTTTTT	CASSPRLLAGGTGELFF
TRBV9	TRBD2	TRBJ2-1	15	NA	TGTGCCAGCAGCGGAACTAGCGGGGGCTACAATGAGCAGTTCTTC	CASSGTSGGYNEQFF
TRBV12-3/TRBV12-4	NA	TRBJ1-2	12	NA	TGTGCCAGCAGTCGTGTGGGGGGAGGCTACACCTTC	CASSRVGGGYTF
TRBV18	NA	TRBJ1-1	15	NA	TGTGCCAGCTCACCATTCGGACAGCGGAACACTGAAGCTTTCTTT	CASSPFGQRNTEAFF
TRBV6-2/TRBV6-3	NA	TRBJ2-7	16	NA	TGTGCCAGCAGCCGGGGGGGACAGGGCATCTCCTACGAGCAGTACTTC	CASSRGGQGISYEQYF
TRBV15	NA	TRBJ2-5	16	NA	TGTGCCACCAGCAGAGATCTGGGGGGCGCACCAGGGACCCAGTACTTC	CATSRDLGGAPGTQYF
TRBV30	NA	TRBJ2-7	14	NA	TGTGCCTGGAGTATACCCGTGGGCACCTACGAGCAGTACTTC	CAWSIPVGTYEQYF
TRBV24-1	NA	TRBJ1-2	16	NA	TGTGCCACCAGTGACCCGAGTAGGGGAGTTGAGTATGGCTACACCTTC	CATSDPSRGVEYGYTF
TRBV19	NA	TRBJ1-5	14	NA	TGTGCCAGTAGTGACCGGCCGGGGAATCAGCCCCAGCATTTT	CASSDRPGNQPQHF
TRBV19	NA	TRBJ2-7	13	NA	TGTGCCACAAGAGGAACACCGGGAAACGAGCAGTACTTC	CATRGTPGNEQYF
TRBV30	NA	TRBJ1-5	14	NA	TGTGCCTGGAGTGTTGGACACAGCAATCAGCCCCAGCATTTT	CAWSVGHSNQPQHF
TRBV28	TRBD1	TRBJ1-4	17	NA	TGTGCCAGTATTATACGGGGCAGGGGGCCGGGGCGTGAAAAACTGTTTTTT	CASIIRGRGPGREKLFF
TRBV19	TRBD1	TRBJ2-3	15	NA	TGTGCCAGTAGTCCGGTGTCAGGGGGTAGAGATACGCAGTATTTT	CASSPVSGGRDTQYF
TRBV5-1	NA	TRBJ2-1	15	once	TGCGCCAGCAGCTTGGCGGAGGGTTCCTACAATGAGCAGTTCTTC	CASSLAEGSYNEQFF
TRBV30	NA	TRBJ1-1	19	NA	TGTGCCTGGAGACCTCCCCTCTCAGGGATCCGGCCTATGGGCACTGAAGCTTTCTTT	CAWRPPLSGIRPMGTEAFF
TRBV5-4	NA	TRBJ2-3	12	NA	TGTGCCAGCAGCTTTGGGCCAGATACGCAGTATTTT	CASSFGPDTQYF
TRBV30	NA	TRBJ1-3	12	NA	TGTGCCTGGAGCCCCAGGGGAAACACCATATATTTT	CAWSPRGNTIYF
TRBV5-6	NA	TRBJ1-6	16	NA	TGTGCCAGCAGCTTGGCCTCGGCAGGGAATAATTCACCCCTCCACTTT	CASSLASAGNNSPLHF